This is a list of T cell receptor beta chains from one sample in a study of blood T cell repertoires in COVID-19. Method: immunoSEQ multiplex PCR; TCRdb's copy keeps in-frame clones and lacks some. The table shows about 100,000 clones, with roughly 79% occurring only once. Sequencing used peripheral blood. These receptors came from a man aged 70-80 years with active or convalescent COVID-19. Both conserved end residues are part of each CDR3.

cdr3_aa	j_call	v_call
CASSIGSGSGTYNEQFF	TRBJ2-1	TRBV19
CASSLGGAAFF	TRBJ1-1	TRBV2
CASSSDSGIYGYTF	TRBJ1-2	TRBV7-2
CASSLGQGINEQFF	TRBJ2-1	TRBV5-8
CASSGGQGLDGYTF	TRBJ1-2	TRBV5-5
CASIPQGSGNTIYF	TRBJ1-3	TRBV19
CATSRARGAYEQYF	TRBJ2-7	TRBV15
CASSYPTGTGNTIYF	TRBJ1-3	TRBV6-6
CATSDGGGLAGANVLTF	TRBJ2-6	TRBV24-1
CASSQDRLAGVTGELFF	TRBJ2-2	TRBV4-2
CASSSGRTVNTEAFF	TRBJ1-1	TRBV7-6
CAISESGVNYGYTF	TRBJ1-2	TRBV10-3
CASSIEGPGLAGVRETQYF	TRBJ2-5	TRBV19
CAVQTGDNSPLHF	TRBJ1-6	TRBV10-3
CASSRRTGRDQPQHF	TRBJ1-5	TRBV3-1/TRBV3-2
CASSRTGTGLHNEQFF	TRBJ2-1	TRBV5-4
CASNYYTSSYEQYF	TRBJ2-7	TRBV9
CASSINPPRGSGYTF	TRBJ1-2	TRBV19
CATSRGIGSHVETQYF	TRBJ2-5	TRBV24-1
CASSSRDRESEQYF	TRBJ2-7	TRBV7-9
CASSHHHEGEMNTEAFF	TRBJ1-1	TRBV4-3
CASSLDRGMVAKNIQYF	TRBJ2-4	TRBV13
CAWSQDRAQPQHF	TRBJ1-5	TRBV30
CASSSSGFVAGVSTDTQYF	TRBJ2-3	TRBV27
CASSFDRSSGNTIYF	TRBJ1-3	TRBV7-9
CASSPGFGTVDSGANVLTF	TRBJ2-6	TRBV5-8
CASSQGTSRYNEQFF	TRBJ2-1	TRBV16
CASSSENRGTYEQYF	TRBJ2-7	TRBV21-1
CASTRGTGLYF	TRBJ2-7	TRBV7-8
CASSLGGTGKRRQPQHF	TRBJ1-5	TRBV7-8
CASSYSSSGEAEAFF	TRBJ1-1	TRBV6-2/TRBV6-3
CASSYGLGNEQFF	TRBJ2-1	TRBV12-3/TRBV12-4
CASSLGSTERAYEKLFF	TRBJ1-4	TRBV7-3
CASSLQGTASNQPQHF	TRBJ1-5	TRBV7-9
CASSRTGTGIGEQYF	TRBJ2-7	TRBV6-5
CASSYSGAFRDEQFF	TRBJ2-1	TRBV27
CASSFSTSGGAVTDTQYF	TRBJ2-3	TRBV4-2
CASSFYAGTGSSNQPQHF	TRBJ1-5	TRBV5-6
CASSAGGGSDTQYF	TRBJ2-3	TRBV27
CAWSVRGPGRARNSPLHF	TRBJ1-6	TRBV30
CASSPRSYNSPLHF	TRBJ1-6	TRBV6-5
CAWTPGSGNTIYF	TRBJ1-3	TRBV30
CASSLRSGTSTEQYF	TRBJ2-7	TRBV7-2
CASSQEFTGVSPYGYTF	TRBJ1-2	TRBV3-1/TRBV3-2
CASSGTDFEAFF	TRBJ1-1	TRBV5-1
CASAPGQHYEQYF	TRBJ2-7	TRBV9
CASSLGRVETQYF	TRBJ2-5	TRBV28
CASTQVDGNNSPLHF	TRBJ1-6	TRBV6-6
CASSFFNGNTGELFF	TRBJ2-2	TRBV27